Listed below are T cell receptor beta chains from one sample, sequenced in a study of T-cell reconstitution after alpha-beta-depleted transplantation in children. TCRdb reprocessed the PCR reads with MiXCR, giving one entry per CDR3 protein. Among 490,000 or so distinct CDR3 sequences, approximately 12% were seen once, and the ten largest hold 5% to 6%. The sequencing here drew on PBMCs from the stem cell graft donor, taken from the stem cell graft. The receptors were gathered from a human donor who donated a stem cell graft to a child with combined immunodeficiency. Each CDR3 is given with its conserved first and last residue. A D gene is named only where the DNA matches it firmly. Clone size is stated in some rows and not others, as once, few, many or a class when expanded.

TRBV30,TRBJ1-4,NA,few,TGTGCCTGGAGTGCGGGTGCCGGTGAAAAACTGTTTTTT,CAWSAGAGEKLFF
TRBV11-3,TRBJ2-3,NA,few,TGTGCCAGCAGCTACAAGACTAGCACAGATACGCAGTATTTT,CASSYKTSTDTQYF
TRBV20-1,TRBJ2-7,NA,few,TGCAGTGCTAGAGAAATGGGGGAGCAGTACTTC,CSAREMGEQYF
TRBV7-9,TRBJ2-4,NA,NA,TGTGCCAGCACCCTACCAGGGACCCAAAACATTCAGTACTTC,CASTLPGTQNIQYF
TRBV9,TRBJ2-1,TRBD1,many,TGTGCCAGCAGCGTAGGATTCGGCAGGGGGACCCTTGAGCAGTTCTTC,CASSVGFGRGTLEQFF
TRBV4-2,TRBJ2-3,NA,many,TGTGCCAGCAGCCCACCGGGACTTAGCACAGATACGCAGTATTTT,CASSPPGLSTDTQYF
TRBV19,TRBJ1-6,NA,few,TGTGCCAGTAGTCCCATCCAGGGTAGGAATTCACCCCTCCACTTT,CASSPIQGRNSPLHF
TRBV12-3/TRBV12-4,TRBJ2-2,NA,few,TGTGCCAGCAGTTTTGGTACAGCTAGGACCGGGGAGCTGTTTTTT,CASSFGTARTGELFF
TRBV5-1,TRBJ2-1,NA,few,TGCGCCAGCAGCTTGGAGTCGCGGGCTACCTACAATGAGCAGTTCTTC,CASSLESRATYNEQFF
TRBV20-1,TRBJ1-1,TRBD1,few,TGCAGTGATCAGGGGGACACTGAAGCTTTCTTT,CSDQGDTEAFF
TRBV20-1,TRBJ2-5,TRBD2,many,TGCAGTGCTAGTATCTTCGGGACTAGCGGGGGGCCGGAGACCCAGTACTTC,CSASIFGTSGGPETQYF
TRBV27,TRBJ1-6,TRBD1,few,TGTGCCAGCAGTTTTGGACAGGGGGCGGGTGGATCACCCCTCCACTTT,CASSFGQGAGGSPLHF
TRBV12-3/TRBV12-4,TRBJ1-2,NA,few,TGTGCCAGTGTTATAGGCAGGGAGAATTATGGCTACACCTTC,CASVIGRENYGYTF
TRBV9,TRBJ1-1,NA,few,TGTGCCAGCAGCGTAGCGGGTACAGGGTGGAGGAACACTGAAGCTTTCTTT,CASSVAGTGWRNTEAFF
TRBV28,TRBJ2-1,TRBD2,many,TGTGCCAGCAGGCTCCCCGGGGGGGTCAATGAGCAGTTCTTC,CASRLPGGVNEQFF
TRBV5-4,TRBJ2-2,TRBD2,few,TGTGCCAGCAGCGGGGAGGGGCGGGGGAACACCGGGGAGCTGTTTTTT,CASSGEGRGNTGELFF
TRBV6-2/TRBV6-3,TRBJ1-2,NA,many,TGTGCCAGCAGTTACAGGGCCAACCGCTACACCTTC,CASSYRANRYTF